This TCR beta chain was documented in a study of blood T cell repertoires in COVID-19. Study details: From the United States, Italy and Spain came samples of acute and convalescent COVID-19.

Germline V gene lookup returns CDR1 GTSNPN and CDR2 SVGIG (reference sequence). V was trimmed by 3 bases and J by 6 bases, leaving 9 bases between them. The CDR3 spans 13 residues. Libraries were prepared by immunoSEQ multiplex PCR; TCRdb keeps only in-frame clonotypes and omits some of them. The sample has a few hundred thousand clones; more than 85% are singletons. Sequencing was performed on PBMCs or T cells enriched from blood (not recorded which). This sequence originates from a woman aged 50 to 65 who had recovered from COVID-19. The chain couples TRBV30 to TRBJ1-6; D is unresolved. CDR3 loop: CAWRKQPNSPLHF. CDR3 coding DNA: TGTGCCTGGAGAAAACAGCCTAATTCACCCCTCCACTTT.